Here is one T cell receptor (beta chain) with its context. Its antigen is as yet unknown. Repertoires were generated with immunoSEQ multiplex PCR, while TCRdb's copy carries only in-frame clones and drops some. The table shows 25,000 to 30,000 clones, with approximately 80% occurring only once. This entry belongs to a study of PD-1 blockade in classical Hodgkin lymphoma. The time point here: cycle 4 day 1 (C4D1), after more than five weeks of nivolumab. Following autologous stem cell transplantation, relapse occurred in every patient, and exposure to brentuximab vedotin varied. Using magnetic negative selection, the CD4+ T cells were separated out of thawed PBMCs. Overall study results and limits: Whereas CD4+ TCR diversity had risen significantly by C4D1, CD8+ TCR diversity had not.

The sequence was collected from a human donor with classical Hodgkin lymphoma. The sample in question was CD4+ T cells from blood, obtained before the fourth cycle of nivolumab.

CDR3 region: CASSLDGGTGQPQHF. CDR3 bases: TGCGCCAGCAGCTTGGACGGGGGCACGGGTCAGCCCCAGCATTTT. The V and J genes are TRBV5-1 and TRBJ1-5; perhaps TRBD1 as D (6 bases). Germline CDR1 and CDR2: SGHRS and YFSETQ. The V and J ends lost 0 bases and 6 bases respectively, with 13 bases between them. The CDR3 is made up of 15 amino acids.